The clone carrying this T cell receptor (beta chain) was recorded only once. Its antigen is not known. The data were produced by immunoSEQ multiplex PCR, yet TCRdb's version contains in-frame clones alone and is incomplete. The repertoire includes 100,000 to 120,000 clones, 88% of them detected once, and about 9.1% sits in the top ten. This sample was taken from a study of T cell responses to AZD1222 COVID-19 vaccine. Study results and limitations: Reportedly, nearly half the spike-specific TCRs target unmutated variant regions.

This specimen consisted of peripheral blood, obtained on day 0 of AZD1222 vaccination. The clonotype originates from an adult in good health.

The CDR3 is CASSPQGLAGPYEQYF. The CDR3 DNA reads as TGTGCCAGCTCACCACAGGGGCTAGCGGGGCCCTACGAGCAGTACTTC. The rearrangement joins TRBV18 to TRBJ2-7; TRBD2 matches 9 bases. CDR1 is KGHSH and CDR2 is LQKENI in the germline V gene. The CDR3 consists of 16 residues. The J segment lost 2 bases and the V segment lost 1 base, leaving 6 bases of the junction unmatched.